This TCR beta chain was captured in a study of neurological immune-mediated disorders. This clonotype has at least ten counts. TCRdb re-analysed the 5' RACE reads in MiXCR, keeping a single row per CDR3 protein. This sample has 50,000 to 70,000 distinct CDR3 sequences, with 2% to 2.5% found just once. The germline V and J ends were trimmed by 5 bases and 7 bases, with 20 bases remaining between them. The CDR3 is 15 amino acids. The chain recombines TRBV12-3 or TRBV12-4 with TRBJ1-2, with D perhaps matching TRBD1 (6 bases). This receptor was taken from a man in his fifties with multiple sclerosis. Sequencing was done on a sample of PBMCs. The DNA for the CDR3 is TGTGCCAGCAGTCCGGCCGGGGGCAGGGGTAGTGGCTACACCTTC. It is translated as CASSPAGGRGSGYTF.